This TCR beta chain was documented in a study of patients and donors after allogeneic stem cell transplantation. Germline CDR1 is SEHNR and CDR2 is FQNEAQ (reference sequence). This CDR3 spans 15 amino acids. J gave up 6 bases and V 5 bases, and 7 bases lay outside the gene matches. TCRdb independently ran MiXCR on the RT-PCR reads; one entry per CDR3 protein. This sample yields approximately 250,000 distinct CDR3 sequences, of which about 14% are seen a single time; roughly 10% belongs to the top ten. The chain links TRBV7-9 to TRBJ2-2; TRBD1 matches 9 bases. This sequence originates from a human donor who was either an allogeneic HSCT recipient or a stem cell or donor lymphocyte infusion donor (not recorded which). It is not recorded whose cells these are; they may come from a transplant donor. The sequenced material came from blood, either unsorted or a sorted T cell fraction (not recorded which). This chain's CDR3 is CASSQGTGRAGELFF. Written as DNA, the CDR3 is TGTGCCAGCAGCCAAGGGACAGGGCGGGCCGGGGAGCTGTTTTTT.